A selection of T cell receptor beta chains follows, all from one sample in a study of cytomegalovirus exposure and HLA in healthy donors. Sequencing used immunoSEQ multiplex PCR; TCRdb keeps in-frame clones, though not all of them. The table lists about 160,000 clones, less than 85% of them singletons. The sequenced sample consisted of PBMCs. The receptors stem from a male donor in good health and CMV-seronegative. Both conserved end residues are part of each CDR3. The D gene is left open where the match is weak. The size field is filled for only some rows; it gives once, few, many or a size class.

V gene	D gene	clone size	J gene	CDR3 protein	CDR3 DNA
TRBV7-9	TRBD1	-	TRBJ2-7	CASSPRDRAAYEQYF	TGTGCCAGCAGCCCCCGGGACAGGGCTGCCTACGAGCAGTACTTC
TRBV4-1	TRBD1	-	TRBJ1-3	CASSQGGQGSGNTIYF	TGCGCCAGCAGCCAAGGGGGACAGGGCTCTGGAAACACCATATATTTT
TRBV7-9	TRBD1	-	TRBJ2-7	CASSPKGQNSYEQYF	TGTGCCAGCAGCCCTAAGGGACAGAACTCCTACGAGCAGTACTTC
TRBV10-1	TRBD2	-	TRBJ2-3	CASSELSSSGKDTQYF	TGCGCCAGCAGTGAGTTATCGTCTAGCGGAAAAGATACGCAGTATTTT
TRBV5-5	TRBD1	-	TRBJ1-5	CASSSVTGDQPQHF	TGTGCCAGCAGCTCCGTGACAGGGGATCAGCCCCAGCATTTT
TRBV6-4	-	few	TRBJ2-2	CASSDLAGELFF	TGTGCCAGCAGTGACCTTGCCGGGGAGCTGTTTTTT
TRBV28	TRBD2	-	TRBJ2-1	CASAQPRTGTSGYNEQFF	TGTGCCAGCGCACAACCTAGAACCGGGACTAGCGGATACAATGAGCAGTTCTTC
TRBV7-9	-	few	TRBJ1-1	CSSSLSAQTNAEAFF	TGTTCCAGCAGCTTATCAGCACAGACGAACGCTGAAGCTTTCTTT
TRBV29-1	-	few	TRBJ2-1	CSVEAGNEQFF	TGCAGCGTTGAGGCGGGGAATGAGCAGTTCTTC
TRBV5-6	TRBD2	-	TRBJ2-1	CASSGRPGLNNEQFF	TGTGCCAGCAGCGGGCGTCCGGGACTAAACAATGAGCAGTTCTTC
TRBV7-3	TRBD2	once	TRBJ2-3	CASSGTSVSDTQYF	TGTGCCAGCAGCGGGACTAGCGTATCAGATACGCAGTATTTT
TRBV19	TRBD1	-	TRBJ2-7	CASSMRNGQAYF	TGTGCCAGTAGTATGCGAAATGGACAGGCATACTTC
TRBV6-5	TRBD1	-	TRBJ2-7	CASSYQITGGRGEQYF	TGTGCCAGCAGTTACCAAATAACAGGGGGAAGGGGCGAGCAGTACTTC
TRBV9	-	-	TRBJ1-3	CASSAGAVAGSGNTIYF	TGTGCCAGCAGCGCCGGAGCAGTGGCGGGCTCTGGAAACACCATATATTTT
TRBV7-8	-	-	TRBJ1-5	CASSLSGSSSNQPQHF	TGTGCCAGCAGCTTATCGGGGTCGTCGAGCAATCAGCCCCAGCATTTT
TRBV7-3	TRBD1	-	TRBJ1-2	CASSLKAQTGSGYGYTF	TGTGCCAGCAGCTTAAAGGCCCAGACAGGGTCCGGGTATGGCTACACCTTC
TRBV11-2	-	-	TRBJ1-1	CASSLSGGGPEAFF	TGTGCCAGCAGCTTATCCGGCGGGGGACCTGAAGCTTTCTTT
TRBV7-9	-	-	TRBJ1-2	CASSPLAGYGYTF	TGTGCCAGCAGCCCGCTTGCGGGCTATGGCTACACCTTC
TRBV27	-	once	TRBJ2-7	CASSPDGLPPYEQYF	TGTGCCAGCAGTCCCGACGGACTCCCGCCCTACGAGCAGTACTTC
TRBV6-6	TRBD1	few	TRBJ2-1	CASSHKGTDEQFF	TGTGCCAGCAGCCATAAGGGGACAGATGAGCAGTTCTTC
TRBV4-2	TRBD1	few	TRBJ1-5	CASSQEAARQGNQPQHF	TGTGCCAGCAGCCAAGAAGCCGCACGACAGGGTAATCAGCCCCAGCATTTT
TRBV6-5	-	-	TRBJ2-5	CASSSRTEETQYF	TGTGCCAGCAGTTCCCGGACTGAAGAGACCCAGTACTTC
TRBV27	-	-	TRBJ2-1	CASRRGSLDEQFF	TGTGCCAGCAGAAGGGGCTCTCTCGATGAGCAGTTCTTC
TRBV7-2	-	once	TRBJ2-7	CASSPENPGDEQYF	TGTGCCAGCAGCCCGGAGAACCCAGGGGATGAGCAGTACTTC
TRBV5-4	TRBD2	-	TRBJ2-3	CASSKLSGTSKSDTQYF	TGTGCCAGCAGCAAACTTTCCGGGACTAGCAAGTCAGATACGCAGTATTTT
TRBV21-1	-	-	TRBJ2-2	CAMNPSGPNTGELFF	TGTGCCATGAACCCTAGCGGGCCAAACACCGGGGAGCTGTTTTTT
TRBV14	-	-	TRBJ2-3	CASARVVGTDTQYF	TGTGCCAGCGCCCGGGTAGTGGGCACAGATACGCAGTATTTT
TRBV9	TRBD2	-	TRBJ2-3	CASNPGGSGDTQYF	TGTGCCAGCAATCCTGGCGGGAGCGGTGATACGCAGTATTTT
TRBV10-3	TRBD1	-	TRBJ1-5	CAISETGAPNQPQHF	TGTGCCATCAGTGAGACAGGGGCCCCCAATCAGCCCCAGCATTTT
TRBV10-3	-	-	TRBJ1-3	CALQPEEGNTIYF	TGTGCCTTACAGCCGGAAGAAGGAAACACCATATATTTT
TRBV7-9	TRBD1	-	TRBJ1-2	CSSSSEQYGTARLNGYTF	TGTTCCAGCAGCTCGGAGCAATACGGGACAGCTCGCCTGAATGGCTACACCTTC
TRBV7-3	-	-	TRBJ2-7	CASSLIGTGSYEQYF	TGTGCCAGCAGCTTAATTGGGACTGGCTCCTACGAGCAGTACTTC
TRBV6-1	TRBD1	-	TRBJ2-7	CASSEYGRGPYEQYF	TGTGCCAGCAGTGAGTACGGCAGGGGGCCCTACGAGCAGTACTTC